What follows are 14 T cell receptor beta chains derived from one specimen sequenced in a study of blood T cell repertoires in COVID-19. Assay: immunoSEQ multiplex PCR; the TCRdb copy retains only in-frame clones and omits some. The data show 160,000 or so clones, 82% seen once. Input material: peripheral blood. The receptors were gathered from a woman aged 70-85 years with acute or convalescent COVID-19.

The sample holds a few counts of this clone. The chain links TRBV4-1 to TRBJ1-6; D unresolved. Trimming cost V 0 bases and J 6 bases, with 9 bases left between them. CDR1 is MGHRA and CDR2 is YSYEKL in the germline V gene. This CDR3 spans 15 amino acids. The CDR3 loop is CASSQEGRFNSPLHF. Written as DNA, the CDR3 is TGCGCCAGCAGCCAAGAAGGGAGGTTTAATTCACCCCTCCACTTT.

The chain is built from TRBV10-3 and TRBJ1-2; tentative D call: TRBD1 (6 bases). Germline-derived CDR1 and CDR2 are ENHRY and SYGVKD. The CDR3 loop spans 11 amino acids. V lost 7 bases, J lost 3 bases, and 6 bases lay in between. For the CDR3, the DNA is TGTGCCATCAAGGGGGACTATGGCTACACCTTC. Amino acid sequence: CAIKGDYGYTF.

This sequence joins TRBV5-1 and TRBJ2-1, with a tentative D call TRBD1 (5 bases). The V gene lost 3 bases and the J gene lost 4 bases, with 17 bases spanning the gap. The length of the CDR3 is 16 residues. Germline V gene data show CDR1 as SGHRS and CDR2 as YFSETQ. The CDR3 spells CASSSHDSYLYNEQFF. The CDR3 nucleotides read TGCGCCAGCAGCTCACATGACAGCTATCTGTACAATGAGCAGTTCTTC.

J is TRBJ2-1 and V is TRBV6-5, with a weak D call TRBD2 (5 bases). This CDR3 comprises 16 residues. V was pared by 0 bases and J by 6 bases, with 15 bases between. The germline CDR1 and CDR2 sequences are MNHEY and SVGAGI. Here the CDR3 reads CASSYSRSGLGNEQFF. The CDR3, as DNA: TGTGCCAGCAGTTACTCGAGATCAGGACTGGGCAATGAGCAGTTCTTC.

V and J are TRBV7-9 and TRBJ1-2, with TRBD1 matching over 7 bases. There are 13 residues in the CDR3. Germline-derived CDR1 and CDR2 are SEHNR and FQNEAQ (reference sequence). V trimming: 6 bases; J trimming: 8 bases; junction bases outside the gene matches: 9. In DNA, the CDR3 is TGTGCCAGCAGTTACAATAACAGGGGCGGCTACACCTTC. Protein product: CASSYNNRGGYTF.

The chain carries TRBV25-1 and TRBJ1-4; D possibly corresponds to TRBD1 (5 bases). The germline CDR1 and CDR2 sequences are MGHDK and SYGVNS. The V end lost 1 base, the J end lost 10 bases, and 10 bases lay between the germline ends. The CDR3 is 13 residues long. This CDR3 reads CASSEWEGLKLFF. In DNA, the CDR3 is TGTGCCAGCAGTGAATGGGAGGGACTAAAACTGTTTTTT.

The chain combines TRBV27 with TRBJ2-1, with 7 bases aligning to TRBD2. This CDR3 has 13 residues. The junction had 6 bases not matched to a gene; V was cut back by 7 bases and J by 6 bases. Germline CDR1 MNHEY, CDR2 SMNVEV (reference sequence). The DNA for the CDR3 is TGTGCCAGCACCCCTGGGGGGGTCAATGAGCAGTTCTTC. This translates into CASTPGGVNEQFF.

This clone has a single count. In DNA form, the CDR3 reads TGTGCCAGCAGTTTATGGGGGGAGGTCAATCAGCCCCAGCATTTT. Amino acids: CASSLWGEVNQPQHF. V gene TRBV27 combines with J gene TRBJ1-5; D perhaps matches TRBD1 (5 bases). Trimming shortened V by 1 base and J by 3 bases, and 10 bases separated the two germline ends. Germline loops: CDR1 MNHEY, CDR2 SMNVEV (reference sequence). The CDR3 loop spans 15 amino acids.

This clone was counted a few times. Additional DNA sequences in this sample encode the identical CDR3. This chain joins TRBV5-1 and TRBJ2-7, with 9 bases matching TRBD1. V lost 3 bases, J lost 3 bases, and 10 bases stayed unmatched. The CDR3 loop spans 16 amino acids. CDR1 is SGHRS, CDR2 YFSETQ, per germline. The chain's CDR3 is CASSWTGVVGGYEQYF. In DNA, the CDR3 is TGCGCCAGCAGCTGGACAGGGGTCGTGGGGGGCTACGAGCAGTACTTC.

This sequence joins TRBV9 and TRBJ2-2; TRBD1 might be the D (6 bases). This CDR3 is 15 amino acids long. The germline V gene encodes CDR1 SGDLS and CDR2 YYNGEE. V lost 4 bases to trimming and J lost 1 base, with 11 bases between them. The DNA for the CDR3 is TGTGCCAGCAGCCCCATGACAGGGAACACCGGGGAGCTGTTTTTT. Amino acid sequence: CASSPMTGNTGELFF.

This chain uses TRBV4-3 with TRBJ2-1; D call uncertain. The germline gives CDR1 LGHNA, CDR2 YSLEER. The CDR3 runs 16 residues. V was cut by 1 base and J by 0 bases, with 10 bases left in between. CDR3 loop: CASSQGHTSSYNEQFF. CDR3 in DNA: TGCGCCAGCAGCCAAGGTCACACCAGCTCCTACAATGAGCAGTTCTTC.

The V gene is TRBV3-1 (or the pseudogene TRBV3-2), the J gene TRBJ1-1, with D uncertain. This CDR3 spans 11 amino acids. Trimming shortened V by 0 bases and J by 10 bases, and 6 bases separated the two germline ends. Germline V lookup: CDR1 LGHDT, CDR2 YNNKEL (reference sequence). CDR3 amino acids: CASSQDSGAFF. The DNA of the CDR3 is TGTGCCAGCAGCCAAGACAGTGGAGCTTTCTTT.

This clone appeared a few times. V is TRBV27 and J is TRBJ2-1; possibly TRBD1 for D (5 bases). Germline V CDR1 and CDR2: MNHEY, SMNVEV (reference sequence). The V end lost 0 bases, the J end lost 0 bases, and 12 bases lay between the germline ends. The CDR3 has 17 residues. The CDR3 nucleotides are TGTGCCAGCAGTTTATCCCGACAGATTCGCTCCTACAATGAGCAGTTCTTC. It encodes CASSLSRQIRSYNEQFF.

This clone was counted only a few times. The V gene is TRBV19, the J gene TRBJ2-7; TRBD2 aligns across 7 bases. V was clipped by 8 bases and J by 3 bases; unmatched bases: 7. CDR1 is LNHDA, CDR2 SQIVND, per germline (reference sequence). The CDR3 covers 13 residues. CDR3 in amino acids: CASAVAGVYEQYF. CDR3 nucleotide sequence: TGTGCCAGTGCGGTAGCGGGCGTCTACGAGCAGTACTTC.